Below, 16 T cell receptor beta chains from the same sample are listed, as sequenced in a study of neoadjuvant nivolumab and ipilimumab in lung cancer. Data came from immunoSEQ multiplex PCR; TCRdb stores just in-frame clones and leaves some out. The sample lists fewer than 4,500 clones, 75% to 80% occurring once. The sample was adjacent normal lung tissue, taken after neoadjuvant nivolumab, alone or with ipilimumab, at or shortly before surgery. These receptors were obtained from an adult with non-small cell lung cancer.

V gene TRBV11-2 combines with J gene TRBJ2-3; no definite D call. Germline V CDR1 and CDR2: SGHAT, FQNNGV. The CDR3 totals 15 residues. With 0 bases removed from V and 2 bases from J, the gap between germline ends came to 9 bases. The CDR3 spells CASSLDTSFTDTQYF. The CDR3 region has the DNA TGTGCCAGCAGCTTAGATACGTCTTTCACAGATACGCAGTATTTT.

This clone was counted a single time. The chain recombines TRBV29-1 with TRBJ1-2; D gene unclear. The CDR3 contains 12 residues. CDR1 is SQVTM, CDR2 ANQGSEA, per germline. The V gene lost 5 bases and the J gene lost 3 bases, with 10 bases spanning the gap. CDR3 sequence reads: CSVMGRDYGYTF. CDR3 coding DNA: TGCAGCGTTATGGGGAGGGACTATGGCTACACCTTC.

The CDR3 spells CASSQLQGAIAYEQYF. As DNA, the CDR3 is TGTGCCAGCAGTCAATTACAGGGGGCCATCGCCTACGAGCAGTACTTC. V is TRBV28 and J is TRBJ2-7, with TRBD1 matching over 9 bases. The V gene end was trimmed by 5 bases and the J gene end by 2 bases; junction bases not matched to a gene: 10. Germline values: CDR1 MDHEN, CDR2 SYDVKM. The CDR3 has 16 residues. The full variable domain, with the rest looked up from reference TRBV28 and TRBJ2-7, is DVKVTQSSRYLVKRTGEKVFLECVQDMDHENMFWYRQDPGLGLRLIYFSYDVKMKEKGDIPEGYSVSREKKERFSLILESASTNQTSMYLCASSQLQGAIAYEQYFGPGTRLTVT.

In its sample, this clone was seen a few times. The chain links TRBV6-1 to TRBJ2-7, with a possible D match to TRBD2 (6 bases). V lost 8 bases to trimming and J lost 6 bases, with 20 bases between them. This CDR3 has 14 amino acids. The V gene's germline CDR1 is MNHNS and CDR2 SASEGT. CDR3 sequence (DNA): TGTGCCAGCCTTACCGTTAACGGGGAGGCCGAGCAGTACTTC. Amino acid sequence: CASLTVNGEAEQYF.

The J gene is TRBJ2-1, the V gene TRBV9; D may be TRBD2 (6 bases). V lost 3 bases and J lost 9, with 13 bases in between. The CDR3 is made up of 13 amino acids. Germline V CDR1 and CDR2: SGDLS, YYNGEE. CDR3 sequence reads: CASSAGDLGEQFF. The CDR3 DNA reads TGTGCCAGCAGCGCGGGGGACTTAGGTGAGCAGTTCTTC.

This chain uses TRBV6-5 with TRBJ2-2; no clear D. Germline V gene lookup returns CDR1 MNHEY and CDR2 SVGAGI. V was shortened by 7 bases and J by 0 bases, with 9 bases between the two germline ends. The CDR3 runs 14 residues. The CDR3 here is CASNVGPNTGELFF. The CDR3 bases are TGTGCCAGCAATGTCGGCCCGAACACCGGGGAGCTGTTTTTT.

The rearrangement joins TRBV5-6 to TRBJ2-3; 11 positions match TRBD1. This CDR3 is 17 amino acids long. Germline V CDR1 and CDR2: SGHDT, YYEEEE. The V and J ends lost 2 bases and 2 bases, in that order; junction bases with no gene match: 7. This CDR3 reads CASSLDGQGASTDTQYF. The DNA for the CDR3 is TGTGCCAGCAGCTTAGATGGACAGGGGGCTTCCACAGATACGCAGTATTTT.

The rearrangement uses TRBV29-1 and TRBJ2-5; no firm D call. The CDR3 runs 12 residues. Trimming pared 8 bases from V and 4 bases from J, leaving 14 bases between. Germline CDR1 reads SQVTM; CDR2 reads ANQGSEA. The CDR3 sequence is CSSAAGRETQYF. CDR3 DNA sequence: TGCAGCTCCGCAGCCGGGCGAGAGACCCAGTACTTC.

This chain links TRBV6-5 with TRBJ2-3; the D is unclear. The ends were cut back, 7 bases at V and 8 bases at J, with 10 bases in the middle. The CDR3 spans 11 residues. The germline V gene has CDR1 MNHEY and CDR2 SVGAGI. CDR3 loop: CASTLMGTQYF. CDR3 coding DNA: TGTGCCAGCACCCTTATGGGTACGCAGTATTTT.

CDR3 region: CATSRTDLGGLVGETQYF. As DNA, the CDR3 is TGTGCCACCAGCAGGACAGATTTGGGCGGACTAGTAGGAGAGACCCAGTACTTC. The rearrangement joins TRBV15 to TRBJ2-5; 7 nucleotides match TRBD2. Germline CDR1 reads LNHNV; CDR2 reads YYDKDF (reference sequence). The junction had 17 bases not matched to a gene; V was cut back by 3 bases and J by 4 bases. CDR3 length: 18 residues.

The genes are TRBV11-2 and TRBJ1-5; no firm D call. The CDR3 sequence is 16 residues long. V was trimmed by 1 base and J by 4 bases, leaving 14 bases between them. Per germline, CDR1 SGHAT and CDR2 FQNNGV. CDR3 sequence (DNA): TGTGCCAGCAGCTTAGGCGACTCCGGAGGAAATCAGCCCCAGCATTTT. Translation: CASSLGDSGGNQPQHF.

The chain uses TRBV18 and TRBJ1-6; tentatively, D is TRBD1 (5 bases). The CDR3 extends over 17 amino acids. Germline assignment: CDR1 KGHSH and CDR2 LQKENI. The germline V and J ends were trimmed by 3 bases and 3 bases, with 15 bases remaining between them. The CDR3 nucleotides are TGTGCCAGCTCACCCCAAGGGGAGGTTAACTATAATTCACCCCTCCACTTT. It is translated as CASSPQGEVNYNSPLHF. Supplemented by reference TRBV18 and TRBJ1-6, the full variable domain reads NAGVMQNPRHLVRRRGQEARLRCSPMKGHSHVYWYRQLPEEGLKFMVYLQKENIIDESGMPKERFSAEFPKEGPSILRIQQVVRGDSAAYFCASSPQGEVNYNSPLHFGNGTRLTVT.

The chain links TRBV19 to TRBJ1-2; a weak D match, TRBD1 (6 bases). CDR1 and CDR2 from the germline V gene are LNHDA and SQIVND (reference sequence). Trimming left V 3 bases short and J 4 bases short, with 15 bases between. The CDR3 extends over 15 amino acids. DNA for the CDR3: TGTGCCAGTAGTATCGGGGGGGCGGATACCTATGGCTACACCTTC. Its protein product is CASSIGGADTYGYTF. Based on the CDR3 plus reference TRBV19 and TRBJ1-2, the full variable domain is DGGITQSPKYLFRKEGQNVTLSCEQNLNHDAMYWYRQDPGQGLRLIYYSQIVNDFQKGDIAEGYSVSREKKESFPLTVTSAQKNPTAFYLCASSIGGADTYGYTFGSGTRLTVV.

In DNA, the CDR3 is TGTGCCAGCACTGGAGGGTCTAGCGGGTCGCAAGAGACCCAGTACTTC. Protein product: CASTGGSSGSQETQYF. V and J are TRBV5-4 and TRBJ2-5, with TRBD2 identical over 8 bases. The CDR3 has 16 amino acids. V lost 6 bases, J lost 2 bases, and 12 bases stayed unmatched. The V gene's germline CDR1 is SGHNT and CDR2 YYREEE (reference sequence).

V usage is TRBV6-6 and J usage is TRBJ1-5; TRBD1 might be the D (5 bases). V was pared by 4 bases and J by 4 bases, with 8 bases between. This CDR3 has 13 residues. Germline V gives CDR1 MNHNY, CDR2 SVGAGI (reference sequence). The CDR3 reads CASSWDGNQPQHF. The CDR3 DNA is TGTGCCAGCAGTTGGGACGGGAATCAGCCCCAGCATTTT.

This clone was seen a single time. This sequence joins TRBV18 and TRBJ1-2; D call uncertain. Trimming cost V 2 bases and J 4 bases, with 14 bases left between them. From germline, CDR1 is KGHSH and CDR2 LQKENI. The CDR3 is 15 residues long. The CDR3 sequence is CASSPGLRESYGYTF. As DNA, the CDR3 is TGTGCCAGCTCACCAGGGTTACGAGAATCCTATGGCTACACCTTC.